This section outlines one T cell receptor (beta chain) sequence together with its context. Clones were sequenced by immunoSEQ multiplex PCR, and TCRdb holds only the in-frame ones, with some missing. This table holds about 120,000 clones, 90% to 95% found once. The data are from a study of T cell changes during pregnancy in multiple sclerosis. V was clipped by 7 bases and J by 0 bases, with 16 bases between them. The germline CDR1 and CDR2 sequences are LNHDA and SQIVND (reference sequence). The CDR3 sequence is 16 residues long. The rearrangement uses TRBV19 and TRBJ1-3; D is undetermined. The sample consisted of peripheral blood, taken before pregnancy. This sequence was found in a female donor with multiple sclerosis, enrolled in a pregnancy study. The CDR3 sequence: CASNSLGLISGNTIYF. CDR3 in DNA: TGTGCCAGTAACTCCCTGGGCCTAATCTCTGGAAACACCATATATTTT.